Presented here are 19 T cell receptor beta chains from one specimen sequenced in a study of blood T cell repertoires in COVID-19. The data were produced by immunoSEQ multiplex PCR, yet TCRdb's version contains in-frame clones alone and is incomplete. This table holds roughly 150,000 clones, approximately 88% found once. Input material: peripheral blood. The receptors here all came from a human donor in a cohort sampled during active COVID-19.

This clone has just one count. The gene calls are TRBV29-1 and TRBJ1-1; D possibly corresponds to TRBD1 (6 bases). The germline gives CDR1 SQVTM, CDR2 ANQGSEA. This CDR3 comprises 12 residues. The germline V and J ends were trimmed by 5 bases and 0 bases, with 7 bases remaining between them. CDR3 in amino acids: CSVTGMNTEAFF. The CDR3 bases are TGCAGCGTTACAGGGATGAACACTGAAGCTTTCTTT.

The genes are TRBV10-3 and TRBJ2-7; weak D call: TRBD1 (5 bases). Trimming pared 8 bases from V and 2 bases from J, leaving 10 bases between. This CDR3 is built from 12 residues. Germline CDR1 is ENHRY and CDR2 is SYGVKD. The CDR3 bases are TGTGCCATCGGACAAAAGGCCTACGAGCAGTACTTC. Its protein product is CAIGQKAYEQYF.

The chain uses TRBV19 and TRBJ1-5; 9 positions agree with TRBD1. V shed 5 bases and J 7 bases; nucleotides not matched to a gene: 12. Per the germline V gene, CDR1 is LNHDA and CDR2 is SQIVND (reference sequence). The CDR3 is 16 amino acids. CDR3 sequence: CASSLEPGTGIQPQHF. The CDR3 coding sequence is TGTGCCAGTAGTTTGGAGCCAGGGACAGGGATACAGCCCCAGCATTTT.

This chain joins TRBV5-1 and TRBJ1-4; D is perhaps TRBD1 (6 bases). The CDR3 is made up of 15 amino acids. Deletions cut 5 bases from V and 6 bases from J, with 17 bases between. CDR1 is SGHRS and CDR2 is YFSETQ in the germline V gene. The CDR3 here is CASRDPGVSDEKLFF. CDR3 in DNA: TGCGCCAGCAGGGATCCAGGGGTCTCAGATGAAAAACTGTTTTTT.

The V call is TRBV6-5, the J call TRBJ1-1; D gene uncertain. This CDR3 is built from 15 residues. V was cut by 5 bases and J by 0 bases, with 13 bases left in between. Germline V gives CDR1 MNHEY, CDR2 SVGAGI. The CDR3 is CASSPSGGMNTEAFF. Here the CDR3 DNA reads TGTGCCAGCAGTCCTTCGGGAGGGATGAACACTGAAGCTTTCTTT.

The V call is TRBV4-2, the J call TRBJ1-1; D may be TRBD1 (6 bases). The V and J ends lost 1 base and 0 bases respectively, with 12 bases between them. The germline CDR1 and CDR2 sequences are LGHNA and YNFKEQ. This CDR3 contains 16 residues. CDR3 residues: CASSQVWGRLNTEAFF. CDR3 nucleotides: TGTGCCAGCAGCCAAGTTTGGGGGCGCCTGAACACTGAAGCTTTCTTT.

The CDR3 region is CASSAGGSAFF. In nucleotides, the CDR3 is TGTGCCAGCTCGGCAGGGGGCTCAGCTTTCTTT. The chain links TRBV2 to TRBJ1-1; TRBD1 aligns across 8 bases. The germline V gene encodes CDR1 SNHLY and CDR2 FYNNEI. This CDR3 has 11 amino acids. The trim removed 8 bases at V and 10 bases at J, leaving 6 bases unmatched.

The V and J genes are TRBV30 and TRBJ1-2; D is possibly TRBD1 (5 bases). Germline loops: CDR1 GTSNPN, CDR2 SVGIG (reference sequence). The CDR3 spans 14 residues. The CDR3 DNA sequence: TGTGCTCTCGCAAGGGGCAGGGCTAACTATGGCTACACCTTC. Translation gives CALARGRANYGYTF.

This clone was detected once. The V call is TRBV5-6, the J call TRBJ1-1, with 7 bases aligning to TRBD1. J lost 5 bases, V lost 1 base, and 2 bases had no gene match. CDR1 and CDR2 (germline): SGHDT, YYEEEE. The CDR3 totals 13 residues. This CDR3 is CASSLRGPTEAFF. The CDR3 bases are TGTGCCAGCAGCTTGAGGGGGCCAACTGAAGCTTTCTTT.

The chain recombines TRBV4-2 with TRBJ1-4, with 9 bases aligning to TRBD1. Germline CDR1 reads LGHNA; CDR2 reads YNFKEQ. The CDR3 runs to 15 residues. With 0 bases clipped from V and 7 bases from J, the junction kept 3 bases outside the gene matches. In DNA, the CDR3 is TGTGCCAGCAGCCAAGAGACAGGGGGTAGTGAAAAACTGTTTTTT. Protein: CASSQETGGSEKLFF.

This clone was observed a few times. V and J are TRBV5-4 and TRBJ1-1; 9 bases align to TRBD1. The CDR3 extends over 16 amino acids. Germline-derived CDR1 and CDR2 are SGHNT and YYREEE (reference sequence). The V and J ends lost 4 bases and 0 bases, in that order; junction bases with no gene match: 7. CDR3 amino acids: CASSPPGTGLNTEAFF. CDR3 coding DNA: TGTGCCAGCAGCCCACCCGGGACAGGGTTGAACACTGAAGCTTTCTTT.

The chain uses TRBV7-2 and TRBJ2-2; possibly TRBD1 for D (5 bases). Between the trimmed V and J ends, which lost 3 bases and 1 base, there was a span of 9 bases. The length of the CDR3 is 15 residues. From germline, CDR1 is SGHTA and CDR2 FQGNSA. The CDR3: CASSLSQGNTGELFF. The CDR3 DNA is TGTGCCAGCAGCTTGTCCCAGGGGAACACCGGGGAGCTGTTTTTT.

This chain joins TRBV4-1 and TRBJ1-6; possibly TRBD1 for D (5 bases). This CDR3 contains 16 residues. Germline V gene lookup returns CDR1 MGHRA and CDR2 YSYEKL. V was cut by 2 bases and J by 5 bases, with 13 bases left in between. The DNA of the CDR3 is TGCGCCAGCAGCCAACAAGGGGCAGGAGATAATTCACCCCTCCACTTT. It specifies CASSQQGAGDNSPLHF.

The chain links TRBV27 to TRBJ2-5, with a tentative D call TRBD2 (6 bases). The V end lost 4 bases, the J end lost 3 bases, and 21 bases lay between the germline ends. Looked up from germline, CDR1 is MNHEY and CDR2 is SMNVEV (reference sequence). This CDR3 is 17 amino acids long. Here the CDR3 reads CASSSRGAGFFKETQYF. The CDR3 coding sequence is TGTGCCAGCAGTTCCCGAGGGGCGGGGTTCTTTAAAGAGACCCAGTACTTC.

The chain is built from TRBV19 and TRBJ1-1; a weak D match, TRBD1 (5 bases). V lost 3 bases to trimming and J lost 0 bases, with 8 bases between them. The CDR3 runs to 14 residues. Germline V CDR1 and CDR2: LNHDA, SQIVND (reference sequence). The CDR3 sequence is CASSITGLNTEAFF. Here the CDR3 DNA reads TGTGCCAGTAGTATTACAGGACTGAACACTGAAGCTTTCTTT.

CDR3 in DNA: TGTGCCTGGAGGCGGGTAACAGGGGGACGGAACACTGAAGCTTTCTTT. Its translation is CAWRRVTGGRNTEAFF. This chain uses TRBV30 with TRBJ1-1; 8 positions agree with TRBD1. V was clipped by 3 bases and J by 1 base; unmatched bases: 10. This CDR3 has 16 amino acids. The germline gives CDR1 GTSNPN, CDR2 SVGIG (reference sequence). Filled out from reference TRBV30 and TRBJ1-1, the complete variable domain reads SQTIHQWPATLVQPVGSPLSLECTVEGTSNPNLYWYRQAAGRGLQLLFYSVGIGQISSEVPQNLSASRPQDRQFILSSKKLLLSDSGFYLCAWRRVTGGRNTEAFFGQGTRLTVV.

The chain carries TRBV24-1 and TRBJ2-7; unclear D gene. Looked up from germline, CDR1 is KGHDR and CDR2 is SFDVKD. The CDR3 sequence is 12 residues long. With 5 bases removed from V and 4 bases from J, the gap between germline ends came to 8 bases. CDR3 bases: TGTGCCACCAGTGGTCCCAGGTACGAGCAGTACTTC. It is translated as CATSGPRYEQYF.

The chain links TRBV5-1 to TRBJ2-5; 11 nucleotides line up with TRBD2. The CDR3 sequence is 15 residues long. In germline, CDR1 is SGHRS, CDR2 YFSETQ. Unmatched junction bases numbered 10, after V lost 8 bases and J lost 4 bases. CDR3 residues: CASSSFSGGAETQYF. The CDR3 nucleotides read TGCGCCAGTAGTTCCTTTAGCGGGGGGGCAGAGACCCAGTACTTC.

The chain has TRBV7-9 and TRBJ2-3, with a weak D call TRBD1 (5 bases). Germline CDR1 is SEHNR and CDR2 is FQNEAQ (reference sequence). CDR3 length equals 16 residues. V was clipped by 4 bases and J by 0 bases, with 14 bases between them. CDR3 protein: CASSSPATASTDTQYF. The CDR3 nucleotides read TGTGCCAGCAGCTCCCCCGCGACAGCTAGCACAGATACGCAGTATTTT.